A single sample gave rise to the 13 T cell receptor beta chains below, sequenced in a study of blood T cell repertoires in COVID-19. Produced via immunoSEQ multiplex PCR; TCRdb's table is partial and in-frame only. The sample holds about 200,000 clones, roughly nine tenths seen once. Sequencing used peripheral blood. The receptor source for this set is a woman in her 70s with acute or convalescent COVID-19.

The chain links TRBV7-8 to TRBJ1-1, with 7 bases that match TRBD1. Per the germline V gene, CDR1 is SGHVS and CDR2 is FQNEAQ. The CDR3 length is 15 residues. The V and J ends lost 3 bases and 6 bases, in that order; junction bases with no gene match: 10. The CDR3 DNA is TGTGCCAGCAGCTTGGAGTACAGGGGAATGGCTGAAGCTTTCTTT. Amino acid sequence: CASSLEYRGMAEAFF.

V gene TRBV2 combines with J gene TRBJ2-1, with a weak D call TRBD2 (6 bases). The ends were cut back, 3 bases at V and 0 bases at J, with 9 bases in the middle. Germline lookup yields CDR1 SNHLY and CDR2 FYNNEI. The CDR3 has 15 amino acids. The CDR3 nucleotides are TGTGCCAGCAGTGAGGAGGGAAGCTCCTACAATGAGCAGTTCTTC. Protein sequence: CASSEEGSSYNEQFF.

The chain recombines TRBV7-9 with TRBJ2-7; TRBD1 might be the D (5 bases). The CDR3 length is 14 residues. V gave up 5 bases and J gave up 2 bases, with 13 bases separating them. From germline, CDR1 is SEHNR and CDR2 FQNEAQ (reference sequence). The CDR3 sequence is CASSVSRVTYEQYF. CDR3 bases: TGTGCCAGCAGCGTCAGCAGGGTGACCTACGAGCAGTACTTC.

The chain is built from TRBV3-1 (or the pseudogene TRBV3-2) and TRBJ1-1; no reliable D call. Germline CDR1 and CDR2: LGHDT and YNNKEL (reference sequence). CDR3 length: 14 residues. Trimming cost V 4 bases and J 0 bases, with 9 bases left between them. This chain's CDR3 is CASSLTDMNTEAFF. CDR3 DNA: TGTGCCAGCAGCCTTACAGATATGAACACTGAAGCTTTCTTT.

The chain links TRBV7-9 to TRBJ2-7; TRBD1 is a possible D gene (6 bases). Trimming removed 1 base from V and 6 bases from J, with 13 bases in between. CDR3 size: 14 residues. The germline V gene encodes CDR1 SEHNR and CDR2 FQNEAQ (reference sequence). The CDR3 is CASSLEAGAPEQYF. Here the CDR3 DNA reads TGTGCCAGCAGCTTAGAGGCAGGGGCCCCCGAGCAGTACTTC.

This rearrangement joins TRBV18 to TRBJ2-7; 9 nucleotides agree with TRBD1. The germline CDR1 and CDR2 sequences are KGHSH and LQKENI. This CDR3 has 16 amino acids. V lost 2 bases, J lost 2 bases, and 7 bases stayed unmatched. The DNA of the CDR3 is TGTGCCAGCTCACCATTAGCCGGGACAGGGCCCTACGAGCAGTACTTC. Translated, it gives CASSPLAGTGPYEQYF.

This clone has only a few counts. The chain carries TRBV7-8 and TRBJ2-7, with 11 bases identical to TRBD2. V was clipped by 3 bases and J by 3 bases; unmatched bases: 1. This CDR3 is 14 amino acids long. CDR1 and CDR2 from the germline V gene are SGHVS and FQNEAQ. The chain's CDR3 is CASSLGLAVYEQYF. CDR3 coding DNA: TGTGCCAGCAGCTTGGGACTAGCGGTCTACGAGCAGTACTTC. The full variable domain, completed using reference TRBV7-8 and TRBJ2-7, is GAGVSQSPRYKVAKRGQDVALRCDPISGHVSLFWYQQALGQGPEFLTYFQNEAQLDKSGLPSDRFFAERPEGSVSTLKIQRTQQEDSAVYLCASSLGLAVYEQYFGPGTRLTVT.

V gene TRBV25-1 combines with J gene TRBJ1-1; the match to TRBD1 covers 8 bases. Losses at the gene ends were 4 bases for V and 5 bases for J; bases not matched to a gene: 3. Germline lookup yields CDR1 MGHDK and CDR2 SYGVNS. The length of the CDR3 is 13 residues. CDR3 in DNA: TGTGCCAGCAGTGTCCGGACAGGGACTGAAGCTTTCTTT. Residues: CASSVRTGTEAFF.

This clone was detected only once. CDR3 residues: CASSLWTGIDSNQPQHF. Here the CDR3 DNA reads TGTGCCAGCAGCTTATGGACAGGGATCGATAGCAATCAGCCCCAGCATTTT. The chain couples TRBV7-8 to TRBJ1-5; 8 bases fit TRBD1. Germline V lookup: CDR1 SGHVS, CDR2 FQNEAQ. With 2 bases clipped from V and 0 bases from J, the junction kept 6 bases outside the gene matches. This CDR3 has 17 residues.

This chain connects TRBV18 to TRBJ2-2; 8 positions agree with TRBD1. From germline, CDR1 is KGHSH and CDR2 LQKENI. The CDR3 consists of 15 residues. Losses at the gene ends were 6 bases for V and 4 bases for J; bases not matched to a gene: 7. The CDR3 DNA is TGTGCCAGCTCTCCGGACAGGGTCGGCACCGGGGAGCTGTTTTTT. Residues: CASSPDRVGTGELFF.

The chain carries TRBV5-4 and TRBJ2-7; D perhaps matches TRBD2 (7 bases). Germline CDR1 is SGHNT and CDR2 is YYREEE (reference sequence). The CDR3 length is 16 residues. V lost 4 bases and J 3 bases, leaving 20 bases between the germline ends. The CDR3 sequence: CASSASSAGAFYEQYF. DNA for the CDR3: TGTGCCAGCAGCGCCTCTAGCGCGGGGGCCTTCTACGAGCAGTACTTC.

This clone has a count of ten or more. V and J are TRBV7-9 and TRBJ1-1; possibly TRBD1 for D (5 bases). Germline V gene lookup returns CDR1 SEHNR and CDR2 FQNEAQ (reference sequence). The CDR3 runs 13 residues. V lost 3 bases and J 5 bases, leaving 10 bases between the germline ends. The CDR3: CASSFWGETEAFF. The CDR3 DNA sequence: TGTGCCAGCAGCTTTTGGGGGGAAACTGAAGCTTTCTTT.

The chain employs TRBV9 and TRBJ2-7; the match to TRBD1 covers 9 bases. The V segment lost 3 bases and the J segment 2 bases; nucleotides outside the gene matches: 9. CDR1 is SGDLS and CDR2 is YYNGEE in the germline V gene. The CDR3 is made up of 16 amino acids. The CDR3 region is CASSARPGTGTYEQYF. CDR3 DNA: TGTGCCAGCAGCGCCCGTCCCGGGACAGGGACCTACGAGCAGTACTTC.